Listed below are T cell receptor beta chains from one sample, sequenced in a study of blood T cell repertoires in COVID-19. TCRdb's table, derived via immunoSEQ multiplex PCR, lists solely in-frame clones and lacks some. The table has about 140,000 clones, almost 90% seen once. Sequencing was done on a sample of peripheral blood. The receptors stem from an older woman with acute or convalescent COVID-19. CDR3s include the opening cysteine and the closing phenylalanine or tryptophan. The D gene is left open where the match is weak. Clone size, where shown, is once, few, many, or a class for clones that have expanded.

V	J	size	D	CDR3	DNA
TRBV5-1	TRBJ1-2	-	TRBD1	CASSLAPATRQGPYGYTF	TGCGCCAGCAGCTTGGCTCCCGCCACCCGACAGGGCCCGTATGGCTACACCTTC
TRBV28	TRBJ1-5	-	-	CASSPQGLFQPQHF	TGTGCCAGCAGCCCTCAGGGGTTGTTCCAGCCCCAGCATTTT
TRBV3-1/TRBV3-2	TRBJ2-5	-	TRBD2	CASSQGDSGGGTQYF	TGTGCCAGCAGCCAAGGTGATAGCGGGGGTGGGACCCAGTACTTC
TRBV27	TRBJ1-1	-	-	CASSSRQATEAFF	TGTGCCAGCAGTTCCAGACAGGCCACTGAAGCTTTCTTT
TRBV7-2	TRBJ2-2	-	TRBD1	CASSQVQGAGGELFF	TGTGCCAGCAGCCAGGTCCAGGGGGCCGGCGGGGAGCTGTTTTTT
TRBV4-1	TRBJ1-1	-	-	CASSPHPGLRTEAFF	TGCGCCAGCAGCCCACACCCGGGACTACGCACTGAAGCTTTCTTT
TRBV6-6	TRBJ1-4	-	TRBD1	CASSDRGPDEKLFF	TGTGCCAGCAGCGACAGGGGGCCGGATGAAAAACTGTTTTTT
TRBV3-1/TRBV3-2	TRBJ1-2	-	TRBD1	CASSSWTGEGPGNYGYTF	TGTGCCAGCAGCTCCTGGACAGGGGAGGGCCCGGGGAACTATGGCTACACCTTC
TRBV19	TRBJ1-6	-	-	CASSRERSADRVSPLHF	TGTGCCAGTAGTCGTGAAAGGTCGGCGGATCGGGTTTCACCCCTCCACTTT
TRBV4-3	TRBJ2-7	-	TRBD1	CASSQDGGTGGFSYEQYF	TGCGCCAGCAGCCAAGATGGGGGGACAGGGGGCTTCTCCTACGAGCAGTACTTC
TRBV18	TRBJ2-1	-	-	CASSPQPIGQRGPYNEQFF	TGTGCCAGCTCACCACAACCCATCGGACAGAGGGGACCCTACAATGAGCAGTTCTTC
TRBV6-5	TRBJ1-4	-	-	CASSYSVLNEKLFF	TGTGCCAGCAGTTACAGCGTCTTGAATGAAAAACTGTTTTTT
TRBV5-1	TRBJ2-7	-	-	CASRAPDIRSYEQYF	TGCGCCAGCAGGGCCCCCGACATAAGGTCCTACGAGCAGTACTTC
TRBV2	TRBJ1-6	once	-	CASSVGTLNSPLHF	TGTGCCAGCAGTGTCGGGACACTTAATTCACCCCTCCACTTT
TRBV20-1	TRBJ1-5	-	-	CSASLGALNQPQHF	TGCAGTGCTAGTTTAGGAGCCTTAAATCAGCCCCAGCATTTT
TRBV11-3	TRBJ2-2	-	TRBD1	CASRTGTGSNGELFF	TGTGCCAGCAGGACCGGGACAGGGAGTAACGGGGAGCTGTTTTTT
TRBV7-9	TRBJ2-7	few	-	CASSSGLAGGLQYF	TGTGCCAGCAGCTCTGGATTGGCCGGAGGGCTTCAGTACTTC
TRBV6-5	TRBJ2-1	-	-	CASSWYTGEQFF	TGTGCCAGCAGTTGGTATACGGGTGAGCAGTTCTTC
TRBV5-6	TRBJ1-4	-	TRBD1	CASSLMGQGAPTNEKLFF	TGTGCCAGCAGCTTGATGGGACAGGGGGCCCCAACTAATGAAAAACTGTTTTTT
TRBV19	TRBJ2-1	-	TRBD2	CASSIGASGNEQFF	TGTGCCAGTAGTATAGGGGCTAGCGGTAATGAGCAGTTCTTC
TRBV28	TRBJ2-5	-	-	CASSSSGTVQETQYF	-
TRBV19	TRBJ1-2	-	-	CASSIRGGDYGYTF	TGTGCCAGTAGTATTCGGGGGGGAGACTATGGCTACACCTTC
TRBV27	TRBJ2-7	-	-	CASRRDGNYEQYF	TGTGCCAGCAGGCGGGACGGGAACTACGAGCAGTACTTC
TRBV7-9	TRBJ1-6	once	-	CASRPDGDNSPLHF	TGTGCCAGCAGACCCGACGGGGATAATTCACCCCTCCACTTT
TRBV7-9	TRBJ2-2	-	-	CASTSLTGELFF	TGTGCCAGCACCTCCCTCACCGGGGAGCTGTTTTTT
TRBV7-3	TRBJ2-1	once	TRBD2	CASSSRGTSGVSYNEQFF	TGTGCCAGCAGCTCGAGGGGGACTAGCGGTGTCTCCTACAATGAGCAGTTCTTC
TRBV5-1	TRBJ1-2	-	TRBD1	CASTGTGANYGYTF	TGCGCCAGCACTGGGACAGGGGCTAACTATGGCTACACCTTC
TRBV2	TRBJ2-5	-	-	CASSNRAQETQYF	TGTGCCAGCAGCAACAGAGCTCAAGAGACCCAGTACTTC
TRBV6-4	TRBJ1-2	-	-	CASSNLSRGLSGYTF	TGTGCCAGCAGCAATCTCTCAAGGGGACTGAGTGGCTACACCTTC
TRBV21-1	TRBJ2-3	-	-	CASSKLAGGITDTQYF	TGTGCCAGCAGCAAACTAGCGGGGGGGATCACAGATACGCAGTATTTT
TRBV7-2	TRBJ1-2	-	TRBD1	CASSNGQGGGYTF	TGTGCCAGCAGCAATGGACAGGGGGGCGGCTACACCTTC
TRBV29-1	TRBJ2-5	-	TRBD2	CSVVRGDVGKTQYF	TGCAGCGTTGTCCGGGGGGACGTAGGAAAGACCCAGTACTTC
TRBV3-1/TRBV3-2	TRBJ1-5	-	-	CASSQVGARQPQHF	TGTGCCAGCAGCCAAGTGGGGGCCAGACAGCCCCAGCATTTT
TRBV5-4	TRBJ2-3	-	TRBD1	CASSLETGTDTQYF	TGTGCCAGCAGCTTGGAGACAGGGACAGATACGCAGTATTTT
TRBV10-3	TRBJ1-6	-	TRBD1	CAIGGGYNSPLHF	TGTGCCATAGGGGGCGGCTATAATTCACCCCTCCACTTT
TRBV19	TRBJ2-3	once	TRBD2	CASSIGTSGGDSQYF	TGTGCCAGTAGTATAGGGACTAGCGGGGGTGATTCGCAGTATTTT
TRBV7-2	TRBJ2-1	-	TRBD2	CASNSWGRDEQFF	TGTGCCAGCAACTCATGGGGGAGGGATGAGCAGTTCTTC
TRBV28	TRBJ1-1	-	-	CASSSGRTEAFF	TGTGCCAGCAGTTCAGGGAGGACTGAAGCTTTCTTT
TRBV7-2	TRBJ2-1	-	TRBD2	CASSKTSGGANEQFF	TGTGCCAGCAGCAAGACTAGCGGGGGGGCCAATGAGCAGTTCTTC
TRBV5-5	TRBJ2-2	-	TRBD1	CASSKRNRGRITGELFF	TGTGCCAGCAGCAAGAGGAACAGGGGGCGTATCACCGGGGAGCTGTTTTTT
TRBV4-2	TRBJ2-1	once	TRBD2	CASSRGGSAYNEQFF	TGTGCCAGCAGCCGGGGAGGGTCAGCCTACAATGAGCAGTTCTTC
TRBV6-5	TRBJ1-2	-	-	CASSYGQNYGYTF	TGTGCCAGCAGTTACGGGCAGAACTATGGCTACACCTTC
TRBV10-3	TRBJ1-6	-	TRBD1	CAISVSGTVNNSPLHF	TGTGCCATCAGCGTTTCCGGGACAGTTAATAATTCACCCCTCCACTTT
TRBV11-3	TRBJ2-7	-	TRBD1	CASSSGQGWAEQYF	TGTGCCAGCAGCTCCGGACAGGGTTGGGCCGAGCAGTACTTC
TRBV11-3	TRBJ2-7	-	-	CASSSGTGSLYEQYF	TGTGCCAGCAGCTCGGGTACCGGGTCACTCTACGAGCAGTACTTC
TRBV5-4	TRBJ2-1	once	TRBD2	CASSFRMTSDEQFF	TGTGCCAGCAGCTTCAGAATGACTAGCGATGAGCAGTTCTTC
TRBV7-2	TRBJ1-6	-	-	CASRSDSFSPLHF	TGTGCCAGCAGATCGGACAGCTTTTCACCCCTCCACTTT
TRBV5-4	TRBJ2-6	-	TRBD1	CASSGDLGTGSSGANVLTF	TGTGCCAGCAGCGGGGACCTAGGGACAGGGTCCTCTGGGGCCAACGTCCTGACTTTC
TRBV10-1	TRBJ2-1	-	TRBD2	CASSESIVRKAGGLYNEQFF	TGCGCCAGCAGTGAGTCAATCGTACGAAAAGCGGGGGGGCTTTACAATGAGCAGTTCTTC
TRBV3-1/TRBV3-2	TRBJ1-2	-	TRBD1	CASSHLGQGNYGYTF	TGTGCCAGCAGCCACTTGGGACAGGGCAACTATGGCTACACCTTC
TRBV6-5	TRBJ1-1	-	-	CASSYSRNTEAFF	TGTGCCAGCAGTTACTCCAGGAACACTGAAGCTTTCTTT
TRBV7-7	TRBJ1-1	once	-	CASSLGQNTEAFF	TGTGCTAGCAGCCTGGGACAGAACACTGAAGCTTTCTTT
TRBV10-3	TRBJ1-1	-	-	CAISDPRGGSEAFF	TGTGCCATCAGTGACCCAAGAGGCGGTTCTGAAGCTTTCTTT
TRBV6-1	TRBJ1-2	-	-	CASSEGPDRLGGYTF	TGTGCCAGCAGTGAAGGCCCTGACAGGCTTGGTGGCTACACCTTC
TRBV28	TRBJ1-6	-	TRBD1	CASSRQGAWPQSSYNSPLHF	TGTGCCAGCAGTCGTCAGGGGGCCTGGCCGCAGAGCTCCTATAATTCACCCCTCCACTTT